This record concerns one T cell receptor beta chain sequence. Its target is not known. These data originate in a study of T cell responses to AZD1222 COVID-19 vaccine. Overall study results and limits: Increased Spike-specific TCR breadth and depth were observed after two AZD1222 doses. The number of AZD1222 recipients seropositive at baseline was only five to seven.

V dropped 6 bases and J dropped 6; count of bases not matched to a gene: 7. The CDR3 length is 15 residues. Germline values: CDR1 MDHEN, CDR2 SYDVKM. Produced via immunoSEQ multiplex PCR; TCRdb's table is partial and in-frame only. The table has about 180,000 clones, 80% to 95% seen once. The V and J genes are TRBV28 and TRBJ1-5; TRBD1 matches at 11 bases. The receptor's source is an adult who received the AZD1222 COVID-19 vaccine. This specimen consisted of peripheral blood, obtained 28 days after the second AZD1222 dose. The CDR3 DNA sequence: TGTGCCAGCAGCCCTGGGACAGGGGGAGGTCAGCCCCAGCATTTT. Its translation: CASSPGTGGGQPQHF.